One and the same sample provided the 15 T cell receptor beta chains below, sequenced in a study of breast tumors, draining lymph nodes, adjacent tissues. TCRdb itself ran the multiplex PCR reads through MiXCR, one entry per CDR3 protein. The sample includes approximately 280,000 distinct CDR3 sequences, more than 30% seen only once; the top ten take 1.1%. Axillary draining lymph nodes of breast cancer patients supplied the node samples. The specimen sequenced was axillary lymph node tissue. These receptors came from a female donor with breast cancer. Some clones in this sample may be carry-over from other donors' samples.

The gene calls are TRBV4-2 and TRBJ2-1; 7 nucleotides align to TRBD1. Looked up from germline, CDR1 is LGHNA and CDR2 is YNFKEQ. Unmatched junction bases numbered 10, after V lost 4 bases and J lost 4 bases. The CDR3 is 16 amino acids. CDR3 loop: CASSRQTGTDYNEQFF. The CDR3 nucleotides are TGTGCCAGCAGCCGCCAAACCGGGACAGATTACAATGAGCAGTTCTTC.

Worth noting for this clonotype: A read error may be the cause here, since a much bigger clone is one base away. The genes are TRBV11-2 and TRBJ2-1; D not resolved. The CDR3 has 15 amino acids. Germline V gene data show CDR1 as SGHAT and CDR2 as FQNNGV. In nucleotides, the CDR3 is TGTGCCAGCAGCTTAGTTTTCCTAGAATACAATGAGCAGCTCTTC. Encoded protein: CASSLVFLEYNEQLF.

This clonotype showed up many times. The chain employs TRBV11-1 and TRBJ1-2; no firm D call. Germline V lookup: CDR1 SGHAT, CDR2 FQDESV (reference sequence). V was pared by 1 base and J by 3 bases, with 12 bases between. This CDR3 is 15 amino acids long. DNA for the CDR3: TGTGCCAGCAGCTTAGGGATGACGGCACACTATGGCTACACCTTC. It translates to CASSLGMTAHYGYTF.

This chain connects TRBV7-9 to TRBJ2-5; TRBD2 might be the D (5 bases). Looked up from germline, CDR1 is SEHNR and CDR2 is FQNEAQ (reference sequence). This CDR3 has 13 amino acids. V lost 3 bases and J lost 1, with 6 bases in between. CDR3 protein: CASSFTSQETQYF. DNA of the CDR3: TGTGCCAGCAGCTTTACTAGCCAAGAGACCCAGTACTTC. The variable domain in full, with the rest retrieved from reference TRBV7-9 and TRBJ2-5, is DTGVSQNPRHKITKRGQNVTFRCDPISEHNRLYWYRQTLGQGPEFLTYFQNEAQLEKSRLLSDRFSAERPKGSFSTLEIQRTEQGDSAMYLCASSFTSQETQYFGPGTRLLVL.

This clonotype was seen repeatedly, ten times or more. The genes are TRBV24-1 and TRBJ2-5; D gene uncertain. From germline, CDR1 is KGHDR and CDR2 SFDVKD. The CDR3 has 12 amino acids. Trimming cost V 4 bases and J 2 bases, with 4 bases left between them. This CDR3 is CATSEGQETQYF. The CDR3 bases are TGTGCCACCAGTGAGGGGCAAGAGACCCAGTACTTC.

At least ten counts were recorded for this clonotype. Compared with germline, one end of the junction differs, possibly owing to a read error. The gene calls are TRBV7-7 and TRBJ2-5; D not resolved. The CDR3 covers 13 residues. From germline, CDR1 is SSHAT and CDR2 FNYEAQ (reference sequence). For the CDR3, the DNA is TGTGCTAGCAGCTTAGCTCACAAAGAGACCCAGTACTTC. As protein: CASSLAHKETQYF.

This clonotype was observed a handful of times. A much larger clone lies a single base off, so this may be a read error. The V and J genes are TRBV6-6 and TRBJ2-2, with D perhaps being TRBD1 or TRBD2 (5 bases each). This CDR3 is 15 amino acids long. The germline CDR1 and CDR2 sequences are MNHNY and SVGAGI (reference sequence). V was clipped by 10 bases and J by 1 base, with 16 bases between them. In DNA, the CDR3 is TGTGCCACCCCACGGGGCAGAAAGAACACCGGGGAGCTGTTTTTT. This sequence encodes CATPRGRKNTGELFF.

This clonotype occurred a few times. Just one base apart from a much larger clone, this may be a read error. No conserved phenylalanine or tryptophan is present at the end of the CDR3, so a read error is the likely explanation. The chain uses TRBV7-2 and TRBJ2-7; D gene ambiguous. Trimming removed 3 bases from V and 2 bases from J, with 11 bases in between. In germline, CDR1 is SGHTA, CDR2 FQGNSA. This CDR3 is built from 14 residues. The DNA of the CDR3 is TGTGCCAGCAGCTTCGGGCCAAGGGCCTACGAGCAGTACCTC. Protein product: CASSFGPRAYEQYL.

On this clonotype itself: The final CDR3 position lacks the conserved phenylalanine or tryptophan, pointing to a likely read error. The CDR3 here is CASSTRTRGEKETQYS. DNA for the CDR3: TGTGCCAGTAGTACCCGGACTAGGGGGGAAAAAGAGACCCAGTACTCC. The V gene is TRBV19, the J gene TRBJ2-5, with D possibly matching TRBD2 (7 bases). Germline lookup yields CDR1 LNHDA and CDR2 SQIVND (reference sequence). Trimming shortened V by 4 bases and J by 3 bases, and 18 bases separated the two germline ends. This CDR3 is 16 amino acids long.

As concerns this clonotype: This may be a read error, as it is one base from a much larger clone. J is TRBJ2-7 and V is TRBV12-3 or TRBV12-4, with D perhaps matching TRBD2 (5 bases). The CDR3 totals 15 residues. Trimming left V 6 bases short and J 0 bases short, with 15 bases between. The CDR3 here is CASRVFIEGSYEQYF. The CDR3 nucleotides read TGTGCCAGCAGAGTGTTTATCGAGGGCTCCTACGAGCAGTACTTC.

The genes are TRBV10-3 and TRBJ2-3; no reliable D call. Trimming removed 3 bases from V and 8 bases from J, with 15 bases in between. This CDR3 spans 14 amino acids. Germline V gives CDR1 ENHRY, CDR2 SYGVKD. Here the CDR3 DNA reads TGTGCCATCAGTGAAGGTGGCACCGCAGGTACGCAGTATTTT. It translates to CAISEGGTAGTQYF.

This sequence joins TRBV2 and TRBJ2-1; D tentatively fits TRBD1 or TRBD2 (6 bases each). The CDR3 covers 17 residues. With 6 bases removed from V and 3 bases from J, the gap between germline ends came to 21 bases. Germline V CDR1 and CDR2: SNHLY, FYNNEI. CDR3 sequence (DNA): TGTGCCAGCAGCTTGCTAGGGGGGACTTCCGACTACAATGAGCAGTTCTTC. Translation: CASSLLGGTSDYNEQFF.

This clonotype was counted many times. The chain links TRBV25-1 to TRBJ2-7; a weak D match, TRBD1 (9 bases). Germline V gene sequence: CDR1 MGHDK, CDR2 SYGVNS. This CDR3 region has 15 residues. V lost 8 bases to trimming and J lost 2 bases, with 19 bases between them. The CDR3 sequence: CASSGGDRVPYEQYF. As DNA, the CDR3 is TGTGCCAGCTCCGGGGGGGACAGGGTCCCCTACGAGCAGTACTTC.

This clonotype was found many times. V is TRBV19 and J is TRBJ2-1, with D perhaps assigned TRBD1 or TRBD2 (5 bases each). Trimming removed 9 bases from V and 10 bases from J, with 13 bases in between. In germline, CDR1 is LNHDA, CDR2 SQIVND (reference sequence). This CDR3 region has 11 residues. The CDR3 nucleotides are TGTGCCAGCACCAGAGGGACCGAGCAGTTCTTC. Translating it yields CASTRGTEQFF.

This clonotype was detected many times. The chain links TRBV20-1 to TRBJ2-3, with D unresolved. V was pared by 5 bases and J by 1 base, with 10 bases between. Germline V CDR1 and CDR2: DFQATT, SNEGSKA (reference sequence). The CDR3 sequence is 13 residues long. The CDR3 DNA reads TGCAGTGCTGCAATTTGGGGCACAGATACGCAGTATTTT. The encoded protein is CSAAIWGTDTQYF.